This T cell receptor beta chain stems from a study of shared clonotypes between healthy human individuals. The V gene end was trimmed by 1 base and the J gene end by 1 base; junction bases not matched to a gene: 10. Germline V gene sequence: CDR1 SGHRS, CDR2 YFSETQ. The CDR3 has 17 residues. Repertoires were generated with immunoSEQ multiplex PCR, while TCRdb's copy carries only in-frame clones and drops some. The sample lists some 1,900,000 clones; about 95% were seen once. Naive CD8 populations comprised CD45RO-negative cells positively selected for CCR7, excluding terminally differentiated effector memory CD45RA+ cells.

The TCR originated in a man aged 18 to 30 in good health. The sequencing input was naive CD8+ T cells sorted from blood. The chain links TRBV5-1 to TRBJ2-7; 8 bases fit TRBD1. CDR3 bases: TGCGCCAGCAGCTTGTTTCCTTCCGGGGACAGGTCCTACGAGCAGTACTTC. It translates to CASSLFPSGDRSYEQYF.